Included here is one T cell receptor beta chain sequence, with context. This entry belongs to a study of technical replicates of blood from a handful of donors. Sequenced by immunoSEQ multiplex PCR; TCRdb stores in-frame clones only, minus some. The repertoire includes about 88,000 clones, about 95% of them detected once, and roughly 0.35% sits in the top ten. CDR1 is SGHVS, CDR2 FNYEAQ, per germline. This CDR3 is 15 amino acids long. Germline trimming cut 5 bases from V and 0 bases from J; bases unmatched to any gene: 4. Sequencing was done on a sample of T cells isolated from PBMCs. This TCR came from a human donor in good health. V is TRBV7-6 and J is TRBJ1-3; 7 nucleotides agree with TRBD1. CDR3 DNA: TGTGCCAGCAGCACCACAGGGGTCTCTGGAAACACCATATATTTT. As protein: CASSTTGVSGNTIYF.